One and the same sample provided the 14 T cell receptor beta chains below, sequenced in a study of resident and recirculating memory T cells in vitiligo. Method: immunoSEQ multiplex PCR; TCRdb's copy keeps in-frame clones and lacks some. The repertoire holds 39,000 or so clones, with approximately 91% as singletons. The sample was blood. The receptors were gathered from a male donor with vitiligo.

This clone has more than one count but fewer than ten. V and J are TRBV4-2 and TRBJ1-5, with D hard to call. CDR1 and CDR2 from the germline V gene are LGHNA and YNFKEQ. The CDR3 spans 13 residues. Trimming removed 1 base from V and 7 bases from J, with 8 bases in between. Here the CDR3 reads CASSQVREQPQHF. Written as DNA, the CDR3 is TGTGCCAGCAGCCAAGTCCGAGAGCAGCCCCAGCATTTT.

CDR3 sequence reads: CASSFPLAGGGSQYF. The CDR3 DNA is TGTGCCAGCAGTTTCCCACTAGCGGGGGGTGGGTCCCAGTACTTC. This chain links TRBV7-2 with TRBJ2-5, with 12 positions matching TRBD2. V was pared by 6 bases and J by 9 bases, with 11 bases of the junction left unmatched. Per the germline V gene, CDR1 is SGHTA and CDR2 is FQGNSA. This CDR3 region has 15 residues. Combining the CDR3 with reference TRBV7-2 and TRBJ2-5 gives the whole variable domain GAGVSQSPSNKVTEKGKDVELRCDPISGHTALYWYRQSLGQGLEFLIYFQGNSAPDKSGLPSDRFSAERTGGSVSTLTIQRTQQEDSAVYLCASSFPLAGGGSQYFGPGTRLLVL.

This sequence joins TRBV9 and TRBJ1-2; 9 bases match TRBD1. The CDR3 has 15 residues. The germline gives CDR1 SGDLS, CDR2 YYNGEE. J lost 7 bases, V lost 0 bases, and 7 bases had no gene match. The CDR3 DNA sequence: TGTGCCAGCAGCGTAGTACTGGGGGGACAGGGTGGCTACACCTTC. Its protein product is CASSVVLGGQGGYTF.

This rearrangement joins TRBV7-8 to TRBJ2-2; 8 bases align to TRBD2. The CDR3 loop spans 15 amino acids. The germline V gene has CDR1 SGHVS and CDR2 FQNEAQ. The junction had 4 bases not matched to a gene; V was cut back by 1 base and J by 6 bases. CDR3 residues: CASSLVGLGSGELFF. In DNA form, the CDR3 reads TGTGCCAGCAGCTTAGTGGGACTAGGCTCCGGGGAGCTGTTTTTT.

The CDR3: CASSHPGGQSLPEQYF. The CDR3 DNA reads TGCGCCAGCAGCCACCCGGGAGGGCAGAGCCTCCCCGAGCAGTACTTC. V usage is TRBV4-1 and J usage is TRBJ2-7; TRBD2 agrees at 8 bases. Looked up from germline, CDR1 is MGHRA and CDR2 is YSYEKL. With V trimmed by 3 bases and J by 6 bases, 13 bases remained unmatched. The CDR3 contains 16 residues.

The chain links TRBV4-3 to TRBJ2-2; TRBD1 might be the D (6 bases). The CDR3 runs to 16 residues. CDR1 LGHNA and CDR2 YSLEER come from the germline V gene. V was shortened by 0 bases and J by 3 bases, with 11 bases between the two germline ends. Here the CDR3 DNA reads TGCGCCAGCAGCCAAGAGGCAGGGGCGTACACCGGGGAGCTGTTTTTT. Its translation: CASSQEAGAYTGELFF.

The chain combines TRBV7-2 with TRBJ2-7; TRBD2 aligns across 9 bases. The CDR3 loop spans 15 amino acids. CDR1 and CDR2 (germline): SGHTA, FQGNSA. The V and J ends lost 5 bases and 2 bases, in that order; junction bases with no gene match: 7. This chain's CDR3 is CASSPPAGGTYEQYF. CDR3 in DNA: TGTGCCAGCAGCCCCCCAGCGGGGGGAACCTACGAGCAGTACTTC. The whole variable domain, remainder taken from reference TRBV7-2 and TRBJ2-7, is GAGVSQSPSNKVTEKGKDVELRCDPISGHTALYWYRQSLGQGLEFLIYFQGNSAPDKSGLPSDRFSAERTGGSVSTLTIQRTQQEDSAVYLCASSPPAGGTYEQYFGPGTRLTVT.

This clone was counted once. The chain links TRBV7-2 to TRBJ2-3, with 7 bases identical to TRBD2. The length of the CDR3 is 16 residues. With 3 bases clipped from V and 1 base from J, the junction kept 7 bases outside the gene matches. From germline, CDR1 is SGHTA and CDR2 FQGNSA. The CDR3 nucleotides are TGTGCCAGCAGCTTTAGGCGGGGGTCTGGCACAGATACGCAGTATTTT. Translation gives CASSFRRGSGTDTQYF.

V and J are TRBV6-1 and TRBJ2-2, with D unclear. The V gene lost 1 base and the J gene lost 0 bases, with 3 bases spanning the gap. The CDR3 contains 14 residues. Germline V gives CDR1 MNHNS, CDR2 SASEGT. CDR3 protein: CASSEVANTGELFF. CDR3 coding DNA: TGTGCCAGCAGTGAAGTAGCGAACACCGGGGAGCTGTTTTTT.

This chain links TRBV5-8 with TRBJ1-1; a possible D gene is TRBD1 (6 bases). This CDR3 comprises 15 residues. The germline V and J ends were trimmed by 1 base and 4 bases, with 14 bases remaining between them. The V gene's germline CDR1 is SGHTS and CDR2 YDEGEE. CDR3 amino acids: CASSLLDRTTTEAFF. CDR3 DNA sequence: TGTGCCAGCAGCTTGTTGGACAGAACCACCACTGAAGCTTTCTTT.

This chain uses TRBV10-1 with TRBJ2-7; tentatively, D is TRBD1 (5 bases). Trimming shortened V by 5 bases and J by 2 bases, and 13 bases separated the two germline ends. Germline loops: CDR1 WNHNN, CDR2 SYGVQD (reference sequence). This CDR3 contains 14 residues. The CDR3: CASSRLDRTYEQYF. The CDR3 DNA is TGCGCCAGCAGTCGCCTCGACAGAACCTACGAGCAGTACTTC.

By share, this clone counts as medium-sized (0.01 to 0.1%). The chain links TRBV11-2 to TRBJ1-6; no clear D gene. The germline gives CDR1 SGHAT, CDR2 FQNNGV. This CDR3 has 15 residues. V was clipped by 0 bases and J by 2 bases, with 5 bases between them. The chain's CDR3 is CASSLDGAYNSPLHF. The CDR3 nucleotides read TGTGCCAGCAGCTTAGACGGGGCCTATAATTCACCCCTCCACTTT.

The rearrangement joins TRBV4-1 to TRBJ2-7, with D perhaps matching TRBD1 (6 bases). V shed 0 bases and J shed 3 bases, with 15 bases lying between them. Germline V gene data show CDR1 as MGHRA and CDR2 as YSYEKL. The CDR3 sequence is 16 residues long. The chain's CDR3 is CASSQEMAGANYEQYF. CDR3 sequence (DNA): TGCGCCAGCAGCCAAGAGATGGCAGGGGCGAACTACGAGCAGTACTTC.

This sequence joins TRBV7-2 and TRBJ1-2, with a tentative D call TRBD1 (6 bases). CDR1 is SGHTA and CDR2 is FQGNSA in the germline V gene. V gave up 0 bases and J gave up 4 bases, with 21 bases separating them. This CDR3 contains 18 residues. The CDR3 loop is CASSLAGYGGTLTYGYTF. CDR3 DNA sequence: TGTGCCAGCAGCTTAGCGGGCTATGGGGGCACGCTGACCTATGGCTACACCTTC.